Listed below are T cell receptor beta chains from one sample, sequenced in a study of shared clonotypes between healthy human individuals. Repertoires were generated with immunoSEQ multiplex PCR, while TCRdb's copy carries only in-frame clones and drops some. This table has roughly 760,000 clones, 74% appearing once. Sequencing was done on a sample of memory CD4+ T cells sorted from blood. All receptors come from a woman aged 25 to 45 in good health. Both conserved end residues are part of each CDR3. Each record gives: V gene, clone size, D gene, J gene, CDR3 DNA, CDR3 protein. The D gene is left open where the match is weak. Clone size is not always given. Where it is, it says once, few, many or a class for expanded clones.

TRBV15	NA	NA	TRBJ2-7	TGTGCCACCAGCAGATCTAGAAGCGAGCAGTACTTC	CATSRSRSEQYF
TRBV7-2	NA	NA	TRBJ2-7	TGTGCCAGCAGCGGGATGCAGGGGTACGAGCAGTACTTC	CASSGMQGYEQYF
TRBV28	NA	TRBD2	TRBJ2-3	TGTGCCAGCAGTTTAGCTAGCGGGAGGGGAACAGATACGCAGTATTTT	CASSLASGRGTDTQYF
TRBV6-6	NA	TRBD2	TRBJ2-7	TGTGCCAGCAGTCTAAGCGGGAGCCCCAACGAGCAGTACTTC	CASSLSGSPNEQYF
TRBV2	few	TRBD1	TRBJ1-5	TGTGCCAGCAGCGAGGGGACAGCATCCAATCAGCCCCAGCATTTT	CASSEGTASNQPQHF
TRBV30	few	NA	TRBJ1-2	TGTGCCTGGAGTGTACGGCAGGGAGGTGGCTACACCTTC	CAWSVRQGGGYTF
TRBV5-1	NA	NA	TRBJ2-1	TGCGCCAGCAGCTTGGTCTACAATGAGCAGTTCTTC	CASSLVYNEQFF
TRBV20-1	NA	NA	TRBJ1-2	TGCAGTGCTTCGACAAACGGCTACACCTTC	CSASTNGYTF
TRBV19	few	TRBD2	TRBJ2-2	TGTGCCAGTAGGGGCCCGGGACTAGGGACCGGGGAGCTGTTTTTT	CASRGPGLGTGELFF
TRBV18	NA	NA	TRBJ1-2	TGTGCCAGCTCACCGCGGGAGTCGGCTAACTATGGCTACACCTTC	CASSPRESANYGYTF